The 12 T cell receptor beta chains below were found in one sample sequenced in a study of blood T cell repertoires in COVID-19. TCRdb's copy holds only in-frame clones and misses some; the assay was immunoSEQ multiplex PCR. In the table there are about 330,000 clones, more than 70% of which are singletons. Sequences were obtained from PBMCs or T cells enriched from blood (not recorded which). All receptors come from a woman aged 25 to 39 who had recovered from COVID-19.

The chain carries TRBV7-9 and TRBJ2-3, with D perhaps TRBD1 (6 bases). The germline V gene has CDR1 SEHNR and CDR2 FQNEAQ (reference sequence). Trimming left V 6 bases short and J 3 bases short, with 16 bases between. The CDR3 has 15 amino acids. CDR3 bases: TGTGCCAGCAGTTCCGCTGGCAGGGGAACAGATACGCAGTATTTT. This encodes CASSSAGRGTDTQYF. The whole variable domain, filled in from reference TRBV7-9 and TRBJ2-3, reads DTGVSQNPRHKITKRGQNVTFRCDPISEHNRLYWYRQTLGQGPEFLTYFQNEAQLEKSRLLSDRFSAERPKGSFSTLEIQRTEQGDSAMYLCASSSAGRGTDTQYFGPGTRLTVL.

This chain connects TRBV11-3 to TRBJ2-1; D may be TRBD2 (6 bases). The V and J ends lost 5 bases and 7 bases respectively, with 12 bases between them. This CDR3 is built from 13 residues. Germline assignment: CDR1 SGHNT and CDR2 YENEEA. CDR3 coding DNA: TGTGCCAGCAGCCTTTCCCGGGGGAATGAGCAGTTCTTC. As protein: CASSLSRGNEQFF.

In nucleotides, the CDR3 is TGTGCCAGTAGAAATCACCGGGACTACACAGATACGCAGTATTTT. Protein sequence: CASRNHRDYTDTQYF. The chain links TRBV19 to TRBJ2-3; 7 nucleotides agree with TRBD2. Germline V CDR1 and CDR2: LNHDA, SQIVND (reference sequence). CDR3 length: 15 amino acids. Losses at the gene ends were 6 bases for V and 2 bases for J; bases not matched to a gene: 8.

This clone was detected once. The J gene is TRBJ1-2, the V gene TRBV7-6, with 10 bases lining up with TRBD1. CDR1 is SGHVS and CDR2 is FNYEAQ in the germline V gene. The J segment lost 7 bases and the V segment lost 5 bases, leaving 7 bases of the junction unmatched. The length of the CDR3 is 14 residues. The CDR3 DNA is TGTGCCAGCAGCCCCGGACAGGGGGGACGTGGCTACACCTTC. Translated: CASSPGQGGRGYTF. Full variable domain (missing parts from reference TRBV7-6 and TRBJ1-2): GAGVSQSPRYKVTKRGQDVALRCDPISGHVSLYWYRQALGQGPEFLTYFNYEAQQDKSGLPNDRFSAERPEGSISTLTIQRTEQRDSAMYRCASSPGQGGRGYTFGSGTRLTVV.

This chain links TRBV11-1 with TRBJ1-1; TRBD1 is a possible D gene (5 bases). V was cut by 3 bases and J by 5 bases, with 10 bases left in between. The CDR3 sequence is 13 residues long. Germline V gene lookup returns CDR1 SGHAT and CDR2 FQDESV (reference sequence). This CDR3 reads CASSFAGRTEAFF. In DNA form, the CDR3 reads TGTGCCAGCAGCTTCGCAGGGCGAACTGAAGCTTTCTTT. The full variable domain, in which reference TRBV11-1 and TRBJ1-1 provide the parts outside the CDR3, is EAEVAQSPRYKITEKSQAVAFWCDPISGHATLYWYRQILGQGPELLVQFQDESVVDDSQLPKDRFSAERLKGVDSTLKIQPAELGDSAMYLCASSFAGRTEAFFGQGTRLTVV.

The chain recombines TRBV4-1 with TRBJ2-5, with 8 bases lining up with TRBD2. The CDR3 totals 16 residues. The ends lost 4 bases at V and 2 bases at J; junction bases unmatched: 9. Germline loops: CDR1 MGHRA, CDR2 YSYEKL. CDR3 protein: CASSRLSGAIQETQYF. DNA of the CDR3: TGCGCCAGCAGCCGACTTAGCGGGGCCATTCAAGAGACCCAGTACTTC.

Points on this clone: An end of the junction does not agree with germline; a read error may underlie this. This chain connects TRBV4-1 to TRBJ1-1; D possibly corresponds to TRBD1 (5 bases). This CDR3 is built from 15 residues. Germline loops: CDR1 MGHRA, CDR2 YSYEKL. The CDR3 sequence: CARSPLEGRRAEAFF. The CDR3, as DNA: TGCGCCCGCAGCCCACTGGAGGGGAGGCGCGCTGAAGCTTTCTTT.

CDR3 region: CASSFLAGTFYNEQFF. CDR3 nucleotides: TGTGCCAGCAGTTTTTTAGCGGGGACCTTTTACAATGAGCAGTTCTTC. This chain uses TRBV5-6 with TRBJ2-1; TRBD2 matches at 8 bases. Unmatched junction bases numbered 11, after V lost 5 bases and J lost 4 bases. This CDR3 has 16 residues. The germline V gene encodes CDR1 SGHDT and CDR2 YYEEEE.

V and J are TRBV5-1 and TRBJ1-4, with a possible D match to TRBD1 (6 bases). V shed 1 base and J shed 7 bases, with 8 bases lying between them. The CDR3 totals 13 residues. The germline CDR1 and CDR2 sequences are SGHRS and YFSETQ. The CDR3 DNA reads TGCGCCAGCAGCTTGAGAGGGGGTGAAAAACTGTTTTTT. It yields the protein CASSLRGGEKLFF.

CDR3: CASSPLQNSPLHF. The CDR3 DNA reads as TGTGCCAGCAGTCCCCTTCAGAATTCACCCCTCCACTTT. This chain uses TRBV12-3 or TRBV12-4 with TRBJ1-6; D not certain. Trimming pared 5 bases from V and 7 bases from J, leaving 9 bases between. The CDR3 has 13 residues.

The chain couples TRBV6-2 or TRBV6-3 to TRBJ1-1; 7 bases fit TRBD1. The length of the CDR3 is 17 residues. Germline V gives CDR1 MNHEY, CDR2 SVGEGT. Unmatched junction bases numbered 19, after V lost 6 bases and J lost 6 bases. CDR3 protein: CASSSFPDRFSNPEAFF. Here the CDR3 DNA reads TGTGCCAGCAGCAGTTTTCCGGACAGGTTCTCTAACCCTGAAGCTTTCTTT.

The chain uses TRBV3-1 (or the pseudogene TRBV3-2) and TRBJ2-1; TRBD2 aligns across 8 bases. V trimming: 4 bases; J trimming: 0 bases; junction bases outside the gene matches: 8. The CDR3 consists of 17 residues. The germline gives CDR1 LGHDT, CDR2 YNNKEL (reference sequence). The CDR3 bases are TGTGCCAGCAGCCTACTCGGGGGGGCGAGCTCCTACAATGAGCAGTTCTTC. Amino acids: CASSLLGGASSYNEQFF.